Described below is a single T cell receptor beta chain sequence and its context. These data come from a study of T cell changes during pregnancy in multiple sclerosis. Germline V gives CDR1 SGHVS, CDR2 FQNEAQ. The V gene lost 4 bases and the J gene lost 0 bases, with 24 bases spanning the gap. This CDR3 is built from 19 residues. The data were produced by immunoSEQ multiplex PCR, yet TCRdb's version contains in-frame clones alone and is incomplete. Among just under 80,000 clones listed, approximately 92% were seen once. The sequence derives from a female donor with multiple sclerosis, enrolled in a pregnancy study. This sequence joins TRBV7-8 and TRBJ1-2; possible D gene TRBD1, 6 bases. The material sequenced was peripheral blood, taken in the first trimester of pregnancy. CDR3 sequence: CASSYQFAGQWGSNYGYTF. The CDR3 bases are TGTGCCAGCAGCTATCAATTTGCCGGACAGTGGGGCTCTAACTATGGCTACACCTTC.